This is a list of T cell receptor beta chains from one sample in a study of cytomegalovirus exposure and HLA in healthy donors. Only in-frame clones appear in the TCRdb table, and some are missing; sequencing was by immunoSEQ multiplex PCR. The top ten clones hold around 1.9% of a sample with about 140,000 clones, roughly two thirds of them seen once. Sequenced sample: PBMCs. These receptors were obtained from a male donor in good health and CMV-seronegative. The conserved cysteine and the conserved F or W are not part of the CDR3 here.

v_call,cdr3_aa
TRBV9,ASSVSTGVAGELF
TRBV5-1,ASSLVSGGDGYT
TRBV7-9,ASGRSGREQY
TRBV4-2,ASSQDRKGADTQY
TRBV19,ASSSGQGKQPQH
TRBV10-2,ASMRQGANYGYT
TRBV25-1,ASSDLGDRDFSDTQY
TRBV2,ASSADTVNEKLF
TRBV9,ASSPGAGAPYEQY
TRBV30,AWKGREAF
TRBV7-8,ASSANQGLARHEQF
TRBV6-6,ASKLRDRGFSEQF
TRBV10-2,ASSAPTGKGGYT
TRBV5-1,ASSLEAGSNQPQH
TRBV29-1,SIRTGGSGANVLT
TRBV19,ASRQTGTEDEKLF
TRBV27,ASSWEYSTDTQY
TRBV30,AWSGGTGTKETQY
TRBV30,AWSVYGHPTNEKLF
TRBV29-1,SVEGGTGANVLT
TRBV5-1,ASSLDRVDLGHGYT
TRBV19,ASNQGAPNSPLH
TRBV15,ATSRGIVTGHGQPQH
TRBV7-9,AASRGGLNNEQF
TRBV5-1,ASSLGRLGGDTQY
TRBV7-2,ASSRLAGGSTDTQY
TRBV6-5,ASSLTGTLNEQF
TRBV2,ASRSPQGGQETQY